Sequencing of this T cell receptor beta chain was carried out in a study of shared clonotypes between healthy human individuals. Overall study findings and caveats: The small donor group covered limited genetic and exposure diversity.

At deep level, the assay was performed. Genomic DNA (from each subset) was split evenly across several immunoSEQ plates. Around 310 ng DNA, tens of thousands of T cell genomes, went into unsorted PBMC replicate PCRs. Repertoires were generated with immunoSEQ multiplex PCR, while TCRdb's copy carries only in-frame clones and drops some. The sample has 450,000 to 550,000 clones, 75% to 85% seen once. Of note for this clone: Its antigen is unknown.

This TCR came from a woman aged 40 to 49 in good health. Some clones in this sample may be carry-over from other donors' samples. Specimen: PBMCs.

CDR3 nucleotide sequence: TGTGCCAGTAGTATGGGGGGAGGTGTGAATGAGCAGTTCTTC. This codes for CASSMGGGVNEQFF. This chain links TRBV19 with TRBJ2-1; a possible D gene is TRBD2 (6 bases). The ends were cut back, 3 bases at V and 7 bases at J, with 13 bases in the middle. Per the germline V gene, CDR1 is LNHDA and CDR2 is SQIVND (reference sequence). The CDR3 length is 14 residues.